This T cell receptor (beta chain) was observed in a study of identical twins. V lost 3 bases to trimming and J lost 6 bases, with 8 bases between them. Germline V lookup: CDR1 SGHTA, CDR2 FQGNSA. The length of the CDR3 is 13 residues. MiXCR, applied by TCRdb to the 5' RACE reads, yields one record per CDR3 protein. The sample holds a few hundred thousand distinct CDR3 sequences, 20% to 25% seen once. All of the donors were Caucasians in good health. This clonotype was found a few times. These records were also assigned to another study, of T cells expressing NK-cell markers. That work contributes: Sorted CD3+CD56-NKG2C+, CD3+CD56+NKG2C+ and CD3+CD56+NKG2C- T cells supplied the TCR beta repertoires.

Sequencing was done on a sample of CD4+ T cells sorted from blood. The chain joins TRBV7-2 to TRBJ2-2; no clear D gene. The sequence was collected from a woman aged 18-29 years in good health. Here the CDR3 reads CASSFRRAGELFF. For the CDR3, the DNA is TGTGCCAGCAGCTTTAGGAGAGCCGGGGAGCTGTTTTTT.